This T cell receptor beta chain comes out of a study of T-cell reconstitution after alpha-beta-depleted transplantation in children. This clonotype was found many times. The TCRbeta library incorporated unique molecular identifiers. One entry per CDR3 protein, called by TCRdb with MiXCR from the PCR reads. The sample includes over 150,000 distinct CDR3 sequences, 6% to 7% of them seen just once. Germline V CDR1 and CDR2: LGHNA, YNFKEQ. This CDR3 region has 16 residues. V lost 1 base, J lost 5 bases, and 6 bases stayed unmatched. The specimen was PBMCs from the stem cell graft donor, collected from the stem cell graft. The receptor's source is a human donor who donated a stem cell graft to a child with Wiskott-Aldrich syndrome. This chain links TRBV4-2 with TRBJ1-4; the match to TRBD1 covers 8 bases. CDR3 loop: CASSQVGDRGNEKLFF. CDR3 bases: TGTGCCAGCAGCCAAGTTGGAGACAGGGGAAATGAAAAACTGTTTTTT.